One and the same sample provided the 27 T cell receptor beta chains below, sequenced in a study of post-analysis software for immune sequencing data. Unique molecular identifiers featured in each of the TCR beta cDNA libraries. A single record per CDR3 protein comes from TCRdb applying MiXCR to the PCR reads. The top ten hold about 4.5% of the sample, which has roughly 870,000 distinct CDR3 sequences, around 50% seen once. Their antigens remain unidentified. Findings and caveats of the study: Controls had lower frequencies than patients of about 5 TRBV segments, which included TRBV5-6, TRBV5-1 and TRBV20-1.

Sequencing used blood. The receptors derive from a girl aged 10-17 years with multiple sclerosis.

The chain combines TRBV5-1 with TRBJ1-1, with 8 bases aligning to TRBD1. CDR1 SGHRS and CDR2 YFSETQ come from the germline V gene. V lost 0 bases, J lost 5 bases, and 6 bases stayed unmatched. The CDR3 length is 15 residues. CDR3 residues: CASSLVQGASTEAFF. The CDR3 DNA follows: TGCGCCAGCAGCTTGGTGCAGGGGGCGAGTACTGAAGCTTTCTTT. The complete variable domain, with remaining parts taken from reference TRBV5-1 and TRBJ1-1, reads KAGVTQTPRYLIKTRGQQVTLSCSPISGHRSVSWYQQTPGQGLQFLFEYFSETQRNKGNFPGRFSGRQFSNSRSEMNVSTLELGDSALYLCASSLVQGASTEAFFGQGTRLTVV.

This clonotype was picked up a small number of times. The CDR3 is CASSQGLAGDPNEQFF. The CDR3 nucleotides are TGTGCCAGCAGCCAGGGACTAGCGGGAGACCCAAATGAGCAGTTCTTC. V usage is TRBV7-6 and J usage is TRBJ2-1, with TRBD2 matching over 14 bases. Losses at the gene ends were 5 bases for V and 7 bases for J; bases not matched to a gene: 7. Germline values: CDR1 SGHVS, CDR2 FNYEAQ. The CDR3 runs to 16 residues.

The gene calls are TRBV14 and TRBJ2-7, with a weak D call TRBD2 (6 bases). This CDR3 is built from 13 residues. Per germline, CDR1 SGHDN and CDR2 FVKESK. Trimming pared 0 bases from V and 5 bases from J, leaving 8 bases between. The CDR3 loop reads CASSQERGHEQYF. CDR3 DNA: TGTGCCAGCAGCCAAGAGCGGGGACACGAGCAGTACTTC.

The rearrangement uses TRBV9 and TRBJ1-4, with D unresolved. CDR3 length equals 13 residues. Germline CDR1 is SGDLS and CDR2 is YYNGEE. V lost 3 bases and J 5 bases, leaving 8 bases between the germline ends. The chain's CDR3 is CASSGAPNEKLFF. For the CDR3, the DNA is TGTGCCAGCAGCGGTGCGCCCAATGAAAAACTGTTTTTT. The full variable domain, rest sourced from reference TRBV9 and TRBJ1-4, is DSGVTQTPKHLITATGQRVTLRCSPRSGDLSVYWYQQSLDQGLQFLIQYYNGEERAKGNILERFSAQQFPDLHSELNLSSLELGDSALYFCASSGAPNEKLFFGSGTQLSVL.

In this sample, this clonotype turned up a few times. The chain employs TRBV5-1 and TRBJ2-1; the match to TRBD1 covers 9 bases. V dropped 0 bases and J dropped 6; count of bases not matched to a gene: 4. The CDR3 covers 15 residues. Germline V gene data show CDR1 as SGHRS and CDR2 as YFSETQ. The CDR3 sequence: CASSLVGTGINEQFF. In nucleotides, the CDR3 is TGCGCCAGCAGCTTGGTCGGGACAGGGATCAATGAGCAGTTCTTC. Full variable domain (rest looked up from reference TRBV5-1 and TRBJ2-1): KAGVTQTPRYLIKTRGQQVTLSCSPISGHRSVSWYQQTPGQGLQFLFEYFSETQRNKGNFPGRFSGRQFSNSRSEMNVSTLELGDSALYLCASSLVGTGINEQFFGPGTRLTVL.

This chain uses TRBV6-5 with TRBJ2-4; D perhaps matches TRBD1 (5 bases). The end of the DNA aligns better with TRBJ2-7, so the J call may be wrong. This CDR3 has 19 residues. CDR1 is MNHEY, CDR2 SVGAGI, per germline. The CDR3 loop reads CASSYSGGSGKSSSYEQYF. The CDR3 DNA follows: TGTGCCAGCAGTTACTCGGGTGGCTCAGGGAAGTCGAGCTCCTACGAGCAGTACTTC.

The rearrangement joins TRBV29-1 to TRBJ2-1, with 9 bases matching TRBD2. V shed 4 bases, J shed 6 bases, and the junction held 7 bases outside the gene matches. Germline lookup yields CDR1 SQVTM and CDR2 ANQGSEA. The CDR3 is made up of 14 amino acids. The DNA of the CDR3 is TGCAGCGTTGCTGGGGGACTAGCAATCAATGAGCAGTTCTTC. As protein: CSVAGGLAINEQFF.

The V gene is TRBV5-6, the J gene TRBJ2-5; 7 bases align to TRBD1. CDR1 and CDR2 (germline): SGHDT, YYEEEE. This CDR3 comprises 16 residues. The V segment lost 0 bases and the J segment 2 bases; nucleotides outside the gene matches: 7. CDR3 amino acids: CASSLEKGALQETQYF. CDR3 DNA: TGTGCCAGCAGCTTGGAGAAGGGGGCCCTGCAAGAGACCCAGTACTTC.

V usage is TRBV20-1 and J usage is TRBJ2-5, with 10 bases fitting TRBD2. The end of the DNA fits TRBJ2-7 better, so the J call may be wrong. The CDR3 length is 14 residues. Per the germline V gene, CDR1 is DFQATT and CDR2 is SNEGSKA (reference sequence). CDR3 sequence: CSAPISGRAHEQYF. CDR3 in DNA: TGCAGTGCTCCGATCAGCGGGAGGGCCCACGAGCAGTACTTC.

This clonotype was seen a handful of times. The chain joins TRBV7-6 to TRBJ2-7; 9 nucleotides agree with TRBD1. V lost 4 bases to trimming and J lost 3 bases; unmatched junction nucleotides: 7. This CDR3 has 15 amino acids. Germline assignment: CDR1 SGHVS and CDR2 FNYEAQ. Here the CDR3 DNA reads TGTGCCAGCAGCTGCCGGGGGACAGGGCTCTACGAGCAGTACTTC. Translating gives CASSCRGTGLYEQYF.

This clonotype was counted many times. The V call is TRBV18, the J call TRBJ2-5, with D unclear. Between the trimmed V and J ends, which lost 8 bases and 2 bases, there was a span of 12 bases. This CDR3 has 13 residues. CDR1 KGHSH and CDR2 LQKENI come from the germline V gene. The CDR3: CASSPLGQETQYF. The DNA for the CDR3 is TGTGCCAGCAGCCCCTTGGGGCAAGAGACCCAGTACTTC.

This clonotype was detected only a few times. This sequence joins TRBV25-1 and TRBJ2-7; D may be TRBD2 (6 bases). The CDR3 has 14 residues. V dropped 3 bases and J dropped 0 bases, with 9 bases sitting between them. The V gene's germline CDR1 is MGHDK and CDR2 SYGVNS. CDR3 sequence (DNA): TGTGCCAGCAGTGAGGCCGGGAGCTCCTACGAGCAGTACTTC. It encodes CASSEAGSSYEQYF.

The chain combines TRBV7-9 with TRBJ2-1; D not resolved. This CDR3 has 13 amino acids. The V gene lost 1 base and the J gene lost 8 bases, with 9 bases spanning the gap. CDR1 and CDR2 (germline): SEHNR, FQNEAQ (reference sequence). The CDR3, as DNA: TGTGCCAGCAGCTTAGTCCCGTGGGATGAGCAGTTCTTC. The encoded protein is CASSLVPWDEQFF.

The table lists this clonotype with a few counts. This rearrangement joins TRBV29-1 to TRBJ1-5, with D unclear. Per the germline V gene, CDR1 is SQVTM and CDR2 is ANQGSEA. Trimming pared 5 bases from V and 7 bases from J, leaving 6 bases between. The CDR3 is made up of 10 amino acids. The CDR3 coding sequence is TGCAGCGTTTTCGCCCAGCCCCAGCATTTT. Its protein product is CSVFAQPQHF.

This clonotype showed up just a few times. The V gene is TRBV5-5, the J gene TRBJ2-3; either TRBD1 or TRBD2 may supply D (6 bases each). V was trimmed by 1 base and J by 4 bases, leaving 19 bases between them. There are 17 residues in the CDR3. CDR1 and CDR2 from the germline V gene are SGHKS and YYEKEE (reference sequence). The CDR3: CASSLSERGGFADTQYF. The CDR3 DNA sequence: TGTGCCAGCAGCTTGTCGGAGCGAGGGGGGTTTGCAGATACGCAGTATTTT. The complete variable domain, with remaining parts taken from reference TRBV5-5 and TRBJ2-3, reads DAGVTQSPTHLIKTRGQQVTLRCSPISGHKSVSWYQQVLGQGPQFIFQYYEKEERGRGNFPDRFSARQFPNYSSELNVNALLLGDSALYLCASSLSERGGFADTQYFGPGTRLTVL.

This clonotype was counted a few times. The chain employs TRBV25-1 and TRBJ1-2; possibly TRBD1 for D (5 bases). Germline V CDR1 and CDR2: MGHDK, SYGVNS. The CDR3 runs 15 residues. Trimming shortened V by 4 bases and J by 6 bases, and 18 bases separated the two germline ends. CDR3 sequence: CASSGIGAGGDGYTF. CDR3 sequence (DNA): TGTGCCAGCAGTGGCATAGGGGCGGGGGGTGATGGCTACACCTTC.

This clonotype was seen a handful of times. The rearrangement uses TRBV20-1 and TRBJ2-5; the match to TRBD2 covers 9 bases. With 1 base clipped from V and 2 bases from J, the junction kept 17 bases outside the gene matches. Germline values: CDR1 DFQATT, CDR2 SNEGSKA (reference sequence). The CDR3 covers 19 residues. CDR3 sequence: CSARGSILALAGSQETQYF. In DNA form, the CDR3 reads TGCAGTGCTAGAGGCTCTATCCTGGCCCTAGCGGGGTCGCAAGAGACCCAGTACTTC.

J is TRBJ2-3 and V is TRBV19; TRBD2 agrees at 9 bases. Losses at the gene ends were 9 bases for V and 4 bases for J; bases not matched to a gene: 8. The germline V gene has CDR1 LNHDA and CDR2 SQIVND (reference sequence). The CDR3 has 14 amino acids. The CDR3 here is CASASGTASDTQYF. The CDR3 DNA is TGTGCCAGCGCTAGCGGGACGGCATCAGATACGCAGTATTTT.

This clonotype was seen a handful of times. The chain links TRBV5-1 to TRBJ2-5; D unclear. The J call may be mistaken, given a closer DNA end match to TRBJ2-7. The CDR3 sequence is 12 residues long. CDR1 is SGHRS and CDR2 is YFSETQ in the germline V gene. CDR3 nucleotides: TGCGCCAGCAGCTTGGTTGGGGACGAGCAGTACTTC. Its translation is CASSLVGDEQYF.

This chain joins TRBV29-1 and TRBJ2-7; TRBD1 aligns across 9 bases. V dropped 6 bases and J dropped 10; count of bases not matched to a gene: 13. The CDR3 is 13 amino acids. Germline V gene lookup returns CDR1 SQVTM and CDR2 ANQGSEA. CDR3 region: CSVTGGSKGAQYF. The CDR3 coding sequence is TGCAGCGTAACAGGGGGCAGTAAGGGGGCCCAGTACTTC.

Concerning this clonotype: One end of the junction varies from germline; a read error may be responsible. This chain connects TRBV27 to TRBJ2-3, with D perhaps given as TRBD1 or TRBD2 (6 bases each). Germline values: CDR1 MNHEY, CDR2 SMNVEV (reference sequence). The CDR3 is made up of 15 amino acids. The DNA for the CDR3 is TGTGCCAGCAGAAGGGGGGCAGGGAGCACAGATGCGCAGTATTTT. This gives the protein CASRRGAGSTDAQYF.

The chain is built from TRBV28 and TRBJ2-5, with 7 bases matching TRBD1. The better agreement between TRBJ2-7 and the DNA end casts doubt on the J call. Germline V gene sequence: CDR1 MDHEN, CDR2 SYDVKM. CDR3 length: 15 amino acids. The CDR3: CASSLWDRPSYEQYF. The CDR3 region has the DNA TGTGCCAGCAGTTTATGGGACAGGCCCTCCTACGAGCAGTACTTC.

V gene TRBV19 combines with J gene TRBJ2-3; TRBD1 might be the D (5 bases). This CDR3 is 16 amino acids long. Germline lookup yields CDR1 LNHDA and CDR2 SQIVND (reference sequence). The V and J ends lost 4 bases and 0 bases respectively, with 14 bases between them. The CDR3 spells CASSTIAQGSTDTQYF. The CDR3 bases are TGTGCCAGTAGTACCATCGCCCAGGGCAGCACAGATACGCAGTATTTT.

This chain connects TRBV5-5 to TRBJ2-5; D is unresolved. Germline lookup yields CDR1 SGHKS and CDR2 YYEKEE (reference sequence). V gave up 4 bases and J gave up 2 bases, with 12 bases separating them. The CDR3 is 14 residues long. CDR3 nucleotide sequence: TGTGCCAGCAGCATATCCACGTGGCAAGAGACCCAGTACTTC. Translating gives CASSISTWQETQYF.

The chain combines TRBV18 with TRBJ2-4; TRBD2 might be the D (6 bases). This CDR3 is 17 amino acids long. Germline V gene sequence: CDR1 KGHSH, CDR2 LQKENI. V was pared by 5 bases and J by 0 bases, with 17 bases between. The CDR3: CASSTREVGAAKNIQYF. The CDR3 nucleotides read TGTGCCAGCTCAACAAGGGAGGTTGGGGCAGCCAAAAACATTCAGTACTTC.

The rearrangement uses TRBV7-6 and TRBJ2-7; D may be TRBD2 (6 bases). The DNA end is a closer match to TRBJ2-5, so the J assignment may be wrong. This CDR3 spans 13 amino acids. Looked up from germline, CDR1 is SGHVS and CDR2 is FNYEAQ. The chain's CDR3 is CASSNSGQETQYF. The DNA for the CDR3 is TGTGCCAGCAGCAATAGCGGCCAAGAGACCCAGTACTTC.

The V gene is TRBV20-1, the J gene TRBJ2-3; perhaps TRBD1 as D (6 bases). CDR1 DFQATT and CDR2 SNEGSKA come from the germline V gene (reference sequence). Trimming took 5 bases from V and 6 from J, leaving 18 bases between them. The CDR3 spans 14 residues. The CDR3 loop is CSAPTGHGRDTQYF. CDR3 DNA: TGCAGTGCTCCTACAGGGCACGGCCGGGATACGCAGTATTTT.